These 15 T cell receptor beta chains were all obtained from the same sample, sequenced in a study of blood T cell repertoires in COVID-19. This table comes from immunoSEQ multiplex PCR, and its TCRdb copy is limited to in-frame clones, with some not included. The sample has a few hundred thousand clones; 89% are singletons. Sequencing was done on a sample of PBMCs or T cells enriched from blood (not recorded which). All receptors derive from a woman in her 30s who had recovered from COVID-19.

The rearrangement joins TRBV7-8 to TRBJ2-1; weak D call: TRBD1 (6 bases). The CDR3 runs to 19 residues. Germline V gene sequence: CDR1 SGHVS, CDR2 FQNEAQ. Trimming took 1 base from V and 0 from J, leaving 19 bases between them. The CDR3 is CASSLGGPFSSVSYNEQFF. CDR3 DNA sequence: TGTGCCAGCAGCTTAGGGGGGCCGTTTTCTTCCGTCTCCTACAATGAGCAGTTCTTC.

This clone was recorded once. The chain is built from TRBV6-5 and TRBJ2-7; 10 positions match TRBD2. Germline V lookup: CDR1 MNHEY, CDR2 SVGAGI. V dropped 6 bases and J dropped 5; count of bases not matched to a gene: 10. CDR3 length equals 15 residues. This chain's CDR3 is CASREASGSGNEQYF. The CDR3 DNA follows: TGTGCCAGCAGGGAGGCTAGCGGGAGTGGCAACGAGCAGTACTTC.

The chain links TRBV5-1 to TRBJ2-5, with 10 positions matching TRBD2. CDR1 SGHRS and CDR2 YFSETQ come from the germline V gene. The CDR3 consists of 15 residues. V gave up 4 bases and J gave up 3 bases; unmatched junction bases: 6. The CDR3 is CASSPGLALKETQYF. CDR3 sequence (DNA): TGCGCCAGCAGCCCGGGACTAGCGCTAAAAGAGACCCAGTACTTC.

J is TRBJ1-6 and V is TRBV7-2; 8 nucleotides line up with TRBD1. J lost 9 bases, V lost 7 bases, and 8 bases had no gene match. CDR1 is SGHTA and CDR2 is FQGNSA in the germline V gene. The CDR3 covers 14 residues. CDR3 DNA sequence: TGTGCCAGCACCTCAGCAGGGGGCCTTTCACCCCTCCACTTT. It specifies CASTSAGGLSPLHF.

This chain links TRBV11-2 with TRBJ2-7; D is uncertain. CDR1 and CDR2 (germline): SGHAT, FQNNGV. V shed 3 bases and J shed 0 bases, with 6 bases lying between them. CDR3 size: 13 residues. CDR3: CASSFGHSYEQYF. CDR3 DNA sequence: TGTGCCAGCAGCTTTGGCCACTCCTACGAGCAGTACTTC. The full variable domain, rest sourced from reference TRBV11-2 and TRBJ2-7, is EAGVAQSPRYKIIEKRQSVAFWCNPISGHATLYWYQQILGQGPKLLIQFQNNGVVDDSQLPKDRFSAERLKGVDSTLKIQPAKLEDSAVYLCASSFGHSYEQYFGPGTRLTVT.

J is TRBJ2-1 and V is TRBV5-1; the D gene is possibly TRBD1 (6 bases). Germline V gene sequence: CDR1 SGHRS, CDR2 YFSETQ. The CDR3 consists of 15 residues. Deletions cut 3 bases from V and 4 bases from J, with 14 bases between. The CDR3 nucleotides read TGCGCCAGCAGCTCAGGGGCGGCCGGTTACAATGAGCAGTTCTTC. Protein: CASSSGAAGYNEQFF. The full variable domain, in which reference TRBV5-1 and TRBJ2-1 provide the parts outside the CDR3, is KAGVTQTPRYLIKTRGQQVTLSCSPISGHRSVSWYQQTPGQGLQFLFEYFSETQRNKGNFPGRFSGRQFSNSRSEMNVSTLELGDSALYLCASSSGAAGYNEQFFGPGTRLTVL.

CDR3 DNA sequence: TGTGCCAGCACCTGGTCAGCGGGGGGGGATAATGAGCAGTTCTTC. This encodes CASTWSAGGDNEQFF. The chain links TRBV2 to TRBJ2-1, with TRBD2 identical over 10 bases. V gave up 7 bases and J gave up 7 bases; unmatched junction bases: 10. The germline gives CDR1 SNHLY, CDR2 FYNNEI. This CDR3 comprises 15 residues.

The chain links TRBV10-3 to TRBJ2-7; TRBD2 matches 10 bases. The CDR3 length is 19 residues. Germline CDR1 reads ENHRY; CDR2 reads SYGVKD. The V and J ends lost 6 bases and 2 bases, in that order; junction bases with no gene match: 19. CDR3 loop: CAISGARLAGVQATYEQYF. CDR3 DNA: TGTGCCATCAGCGGTGCCCGGCTAGCGGGAGTTCAGGCGACCTACGAGCAGTACTTC.

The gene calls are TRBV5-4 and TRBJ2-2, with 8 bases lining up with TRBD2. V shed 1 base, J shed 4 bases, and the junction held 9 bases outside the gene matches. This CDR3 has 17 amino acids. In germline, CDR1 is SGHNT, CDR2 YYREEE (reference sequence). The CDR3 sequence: CASSLLVTSAGTGELFF. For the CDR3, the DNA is TGTGCCAGCAGCTTGTTGGTGACTAGCGCGGGCACCGGGGAGCTGTTTTTT.

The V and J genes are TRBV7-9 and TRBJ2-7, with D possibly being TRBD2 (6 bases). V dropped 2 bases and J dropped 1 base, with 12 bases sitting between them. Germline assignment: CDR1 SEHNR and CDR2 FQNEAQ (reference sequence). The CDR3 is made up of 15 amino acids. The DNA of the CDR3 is TGTGCCAGCAGCTTACCCTTGGGGGGATCCTACGAGCAGTACTTC. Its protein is CASSLPLGGSYEQYF.

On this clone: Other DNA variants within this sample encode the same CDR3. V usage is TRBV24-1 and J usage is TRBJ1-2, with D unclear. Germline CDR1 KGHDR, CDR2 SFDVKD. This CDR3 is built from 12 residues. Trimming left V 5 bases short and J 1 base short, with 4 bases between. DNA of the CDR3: TGTGCCACCAGTGCGGTTAACTATGGCTACACCTTC. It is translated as CATSAVNYGYTF.

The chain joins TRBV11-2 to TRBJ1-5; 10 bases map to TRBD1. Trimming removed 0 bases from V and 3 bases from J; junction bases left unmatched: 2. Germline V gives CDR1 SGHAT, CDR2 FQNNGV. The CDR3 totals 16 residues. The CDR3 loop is CASSLDGTGDNQPQHF. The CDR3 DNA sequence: TGTGCCAGCAGCTTAGACGGGACAGGGGACAATCAGCCCCAGCATTTT.

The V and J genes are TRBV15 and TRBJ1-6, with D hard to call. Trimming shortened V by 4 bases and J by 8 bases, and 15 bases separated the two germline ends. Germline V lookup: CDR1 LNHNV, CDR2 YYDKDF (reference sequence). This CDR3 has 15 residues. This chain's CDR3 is CATSKSAEYYSPLHF. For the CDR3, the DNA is TGTGCCACCAGCAAATCGGCGGAGTACTATTCACCCCTCCACTTT. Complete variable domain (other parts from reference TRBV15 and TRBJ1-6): DAMVIQNPRYQVTQFGKPVTLSCSQTLNHNVMYWYQQKSSQAPKLLFHYYDKDFNNEADTPDNFQSRRPNTSFCFLDIRSPGLGDTAMYLCATSKSAEYYSPLHFGNGTRLTVT.

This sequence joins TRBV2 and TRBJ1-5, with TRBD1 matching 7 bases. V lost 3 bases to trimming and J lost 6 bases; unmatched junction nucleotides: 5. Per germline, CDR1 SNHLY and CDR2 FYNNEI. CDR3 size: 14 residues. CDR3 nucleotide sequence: TGTGCCAGCAGTGATGAAACAGGGGTTCAGCCCCAGCATTTT. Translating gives CASSDETGVQPQHF. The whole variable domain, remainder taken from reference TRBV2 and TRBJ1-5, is EPEVTQTPSHQVTQMGQEVILRCVPISNHLYFYWYRQILGQKVEFLVSFYNNEISEKSEIFDDQFSVERPDGSNFTLKIRSTKLEDSAMYFCASSDETGVQPQHFGDGTRLSIL.

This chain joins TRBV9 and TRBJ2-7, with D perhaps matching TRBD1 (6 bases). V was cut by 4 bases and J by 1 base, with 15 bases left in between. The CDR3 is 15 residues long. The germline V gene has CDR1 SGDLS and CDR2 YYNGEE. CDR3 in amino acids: CASSPGHQISYEQYF. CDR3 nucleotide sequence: TGTGCCAGCAGCCCGGGACACCAGATATCCTACGAGCAGTACTTC.